These 26 T cell receptor beta chains share one sample of origin, sequenced in a study of CD4 T cells in relation to SARS-CoV-2 and coronaviruses. CD4+ T cells from unexposed donors were obtained before the COVID-19 pandemic (2011-2018). CD4+ T cells were isolated from the cells after less than 13 days of culture. No antigen has been assigned to these receptors. Produced via immunoSEQ multiplex PCR; TCRdb's table is partial and in-frame only. The sample gives some 28,000 clones, around three quarters of which show up once; approximately 22% is in the top ten. Sequenced: CD4+ T cells from PBMCs, cultured in vitro. These TCRs come from a human donor in good health.

The chain links TRBV3-1 (or the pseudogene TRBV3-2) to TRBJ1-2; D remains ambiguous. In germline, CDR1 is LGHDT, CDR2 YNNKEL (reference sequence). The CDR3 length is 13 residues. Deletions cut 0 bases from V and 8 bases from J, with 10 bases between. CDR3 amino acids: CASSQEVAFGYTF. The CDR3 coding sequence is TGTGCCAGCAGCCAAGAGGTAGCATTCGGCTACACCTTC.

Here the CDR3 reads CAWSVLRGGNEKLFF. CDR3 DNA sequence: TGTGCCTGGAGTGTATTAAGGGGAGGCAATGAAAAACTGTTTTTT. The chain carries TRBV30 and TRBJ1-4; TRBD1 might be the D (5 bases). CDR1 and CDR2 from the germline V gene are GTSNPN and SVGIG (reference sequence). This CDR3 region has 15 residues. V dropped 0 bases and J dropped 5 bases, with 13 bases sitting between them.

V usage is TRBV4-3 and J usage is TRBJ1-6; TRBD1 matches at 7 bases. V shed 0 bases and J 9 bases; nucleotides not matched to a gene: 5. Per the germline V gene, CDR1 is LGHNA and CDR2 is YSLEER. The CDR3 loop spans 15 amino acids. The CDR3 reads CASSQEDRSGSPLHF. The CDR3 bases are TGCGCCAGCAGCCAAGAGGACAGGTCTGGTTCACCCCTCCACTTT.

The chain carries TRBV27 and TRBJ1-1; D not resolved. Germline assignment: CDR1 MNHEY and CDR2 SMNVEV (reference sequence). This CDR3 contains 13 residues. V was cut by 6 bases and J by 5 bases, with 13 bases left in between. The CDR3 nucleotides are TGTGCCAGCAGATCCTACTACTCAACTGAAGCTTTCTTT. It translates to CASRSYYSTEAFF.

The genes are TRBV4-3 and TRBJ1-1; D not certain. CDR3 size: 15 residues. Trimming cost V 2 bases and J 0 bases, with 10 bases left between them. Per the germline V gene, CDR1 is LGHNA and CDR2 is YSLEER. The CDR3 reads CASSQHQHMNTEAFF. In nucleotides, the CDR3 is TGCGCCAGCAGCCAACACCAACACATGAACACTGAAGCTTTCTTT.

This clone has more than one count but fewer than ten. V usage is TRBV10-2 and J usage is TRBJ1-1, with TRBD1 matching over 9 bases. The CDR3 sequence is 13 residues long. Germline V lookup: CDR1 WSHSY, CDR2 SAAADI. With V trimmed by 8 bases and J by 4 bases, 5 bases remained unmatched. The CDR3 loop is CASEQGASTEAFF. CDR3 bases: TGCGCCAGCGAACAGGGGGCGAGCACTGAAGCTTTCTTT.

The genes are TRBV9 and TRBJ1-1; 8 nucleotides align to TRBD1. With V trimmed by 4 bases and J by 6 bases, 11 bases remained unmatched. This CDR3 contains 15 residues. Germline-derived CDR1 and CDR2 are SGDLS and YYNGEE. CDR3 sequence reads: CASSPQRDRMPEAFF. For the CDR3, the DNA is TGTGCCAGCAGCCCCCAGCGGGACAGGATGCCTGAAGCTTTCTTT.

CDR3 sequence reads: CASSYRDRWRGSTDTQYF. The CDR3 DNA reads as TGTGCCAGCAGTTACCGGGACAGGTGGAGAGGGTCCACAGATACGCAGTATTTT. The rearrangement joins TRBV2 to TRBJ2-3; 8 bases agree with TRBD1. This CDR3 has 18 residues. Germline loops: CDR1 SNHLY, CDR2 FYNNEI. J was trimmed by 2 bases and V by 5 bases; bases with no gene match: 15.

This clone was picked up a small number of times. The gene calls are TRBV2 and TRBJ1-5, with 7 nucleotides matching TRBD1. This CDR3 comprises 14 residues. Germline CDR1 is SNHLY and CDR2 is FYNNEI. Unmatched junction bases numbered 9, after V lost 7 bases and J lost 6 bases. Written as DNA, the CDR3 is TGTGCCAGCAAGGGGCGACAGGGAGGTCAGCCCCAGCATTTT. Its translation is CASKGRQGGQPQHF.

The gene calls are TRBV18 and TRBJ2-3; 10 positions match TRBD2. The germline V gene has CDR1 KGHSH and CDR2 LQKENI. V shed 4 bases, J shed 1 base, and the junction held 5 bases outside the gene matches. CDR3 size: 16 residues. The CDR3 reads CASSRSSGGRTDTQYF. The CDR3 nucleotides are TGTGCCAGCTCACGCTCTAGCGGGGGACGCACAGATACGCAGTATTTT.

CDR3 in amino acids: CASSTGDRVPPGELFF. For the CDR3, the DNA is TGTGCCAGCAGCACCGGGGACAGGGTACCTCCCGGGGAGCTGTTTTTT. This sequence joins TRBV7-2 and TRBJ2-2; 9 bases agree with TRBD1. The CDR3 is 16 amino acids. The trim removed 5 bases at V and 6 bases at J, leaving 10 bases unmatched. Germline-derived CDR1 and CDR2 are SGHTA and FQGNSA.

The genes are TRBV6-6 and TRBJ2-2, with 10 bases matching TRBD1. Germline V lookup: CDR1 MNHNY, CDR2 SVGAGI (reference sequence). Trimming took 5 bases from V and 6 from J; bases not matched to a gene: 3. CDR3 size: 14 residues. CDR3 residues: CASSRQGAPGELFF. The CDR3 nucleotides are TGTGCCAGCAGTAGACAGGGGGCTCCCGGGGAGCTGTTTTTT.

The chain employs TRBV3-1 (or the pseudogene TRBV3-2) and TRBJ1-5, with 7 positions matching TRBD1. The CDR3 length is 16 residues. V lost 1 base and J lost 0; bases outside the gene matches: 3. Germline V lookup: CDR1 LGHDT, CDR2 YNNKEL (reference sequence). CDR3 amino acids: CASSQGGQNSNQPQHF. The CDR3 DNA reads TGTGCCAGCAGCCAAGGGGGACAGAATAGCAATCAGCCCCAGCATTTT.

The J gene is TRBJ1-1, the V gene TRBV2; perhaps TRBD1 as D (5 bases). CDR1 SNHLY and CDR2 FYNNEI come from the germline V gene. This CDR3 is 13 amino acids long. The germline V and J ends were trimmed by 2 bases and 5 bases, with 9 bases remaining between them. CDR3 in amino acids: CASSESGRTEAFF. The CDR3 bases are TGTGCCAGCAGTGAATCAGGGCGGACTGAAGCTTTCTTT.

The chain has TRBV7-2 and TRBJ2-3; 9 bases line up with TRBD2. CDR1 SGHTA and CDR2 FQGNSA come from the germline V gene. The CDR3 covers 18 residues. Losses at the gene ends were 6 bases for V and 5 bases for J; bases not matched to a gene: 18. CDR3 in DNA: TGTGCCAGCAGAACATACGCCGGACCGGCGGGAGGGCGAGATACGCAGTATTTT. Its protein is CASRTYAGPAGGRDTQYF.

The chain uses TRBV7-2 and TRBJ2-5; TRBD2 is a possible D gene (5 bases). V was cut by 4 bases and J by 5 bases, with 11 bases left in between. Germline CDR1 and CDR2: SGHTA and FQGNSA. CDR3 size: 13 residues. CDR3 region: CASSWQRGETQYF. The CDR3 bases are TGTGCCAGCAGCTGGCAGAGAGGGGAGACCCAGTACTTC.

The V and J genes are TRBV11-2 and TRBJ1-2, with unresolved D. Trimming took 0 bases from V and 3 from J, leaving 8 bases between them. Germline CDR1 and CDR2: SGHAT and FQNNGV. This CDR3 has 14 amino acids. The CDR3 bases are TGTGCCAGCAGCTTAGATTGGGCAGACTATGGCTACACCTTC. It codes for CASSLDWADYGYTF.

This clone was recorded a few times. This sequence joins TRBV6-6 and TRBJ1-4; tentatively, D is TRBD1 (5 bases). Between the trimmed V and J ends, which lost 2 bases and 7 bases, there was a span of 11 bases. In germline, CDR1 is MNHNY, CDR2 SVGAGI (reference sequence). The CDR3 sequence is 14 residues long. The CDR3 reads CASSYEQGSEKLFF. The CDR3 bases are TGTGCCAGCAGTTACGAGCAGGGTTCTGAAAAACTGTTTTTT.

V gene TRBV7-2 combines with J gene TRBJ1-3; D ambiguous. The CDR3 has 14 residues. Germline V gene lookup returns CDR1 SGHTA and CDR2 FQGNSA. Trimming pared 5 bases from V and 0 bases from J, leaving 8 bases between. The CDR3: CASSVGGSGNTIYF. The CDR3 coding sequence is TGTGCCAGCAGCGTTGGAGGCTCTGGAAACACCATATATTTT.

V and J are TRBV19 and TRBJ2-3; weak D call: TRBD1 (6 bases). The CDR3 runs to 15 residues. V was trimmed by 6 bases and J by 4 bases, leaving 17 bases between them. Germline loops: CDR1 LNHDA, CDR2 SQIVND (reference sequence). The CDR3 sequence is CASREQGILADTQYF. In DNA form, the CDR3 reads TGTGCCAGTAGAGAACAGGGAATCCTCGCAGATACGCAGTATTTT.

The V and J genes are TRBV5-5 and TRBJ2-3; a possible D gene is TRBD1 (6 bases). This CDR3 spans 15 amino acids. The V end was cut by 5 bases, the J end by 4 bases, with 17 bases between. The germline V gene encodes CDR1 SGHKS and CDR2 YYEKEE (reference sequence). In nucleotides, the CDR3 is TGTGCCAGCAGACCGGGTAACAGGGACGCAGATACGCAGTATTTT. This translates into CASRPGNRDADTQYF.

A few counts support this clone. The rearrangement links TRBV7-9 to TRBJ2-2, with D perhaps matching TRBD1 or TRBD2 (6 bases each). This CDR3 spans 15 amino acids. Germline loops: CDR1 SEHNR, CDR2 FQNEAQ (reference sequence). Trimming removed 4 bases at V and 3 bases at J, with 12 bases between. Here the CDR3 DNA reads TGTGCCAGCAGCTGGAGGGGGTTGGACACCGGGGAGCTGTTTTTT. Translated: CASSWRGLDTGELFF.

This clone was counted once. The rearrangement joins TRBV7-9 to TRBJ1-6; possible D gene TRBD1, 6 bases. Trimming cost V 5 bases and J 7 bases, with 15 bases left between them. The CDR3 totals 15 residues. The germline gives CDR1 SEHNR, CDR2 FQNEAQ (reference sequence). CDR3 DNA: TGTGCCAGCAGCCAAGGGGGGTCGGACAATTCACCCCTCCACTTT. The encoded protein is CASSQGGSDNSPLHF.

CDR3 protein: CASNYGRTSSYEQYF. In DNA, the CDR3 is TGTGCCAGCAACTACGGCCGGACGAGCTCCTACGAGCAGTACTTC. The chain is built from TRBV2 and TRBJ2-7, with D hard to call. Germline lookup yields CDR1 SNHLY and CDR2 FYNNEI. Trimming removed 7 bases at V and 0 bases at J, with 16 bases between. This CDR3 has 15 amino acids. Combining the CDR3 with reference TRBV2 and TRBJ2-7 gives the whole variable domain EPEVTQTPSHQVTQMGQEVILRCVPISNHLYFYWYRQILGQKVEFLVSFYNNEISEKSEIFDDQFSVERPDGSNFTLKIRSTKLEDSAMYFCASNYGRTSSYEQYFGPGTRLTVT.

This clone was observed a few times. The rearrangement uses TRBV11-3 and TRBJ1-2; 7 bases line up with TRBD1. Germline V gene data show CDR1 as SGHNT and CDR2 as YENEEA. This CDR3 has 15 amino acids. The V and J ends lost 7 bases and 4 bases, in that order; junction bases with no gene match: 12. The CDR3 DNA sequence: TGTGCCAGCACAGGAAACTGGCGGGACAGCTATGGCTACACCTTC. This translates into CASTGNWRDSYGYTF.

This chain uses TRBV6-5 with TRBJ2-2, with TRBD2 matching 11 bases. CDR1 MNHEY and CDR2 SVGAGI come from the germline V gene. Trimming cost V 3 bases and J 6 bases; bases outside gene matches: 6. The CDR3 is made up of 16 amino acids. DNA of the CDR3: TGTGCCAGCAGTTATATAGCGGGGGGGCCTGCCGGGGAGCTGTTTTTT. Protein sequence: CASSYIAGGPAGELFF.